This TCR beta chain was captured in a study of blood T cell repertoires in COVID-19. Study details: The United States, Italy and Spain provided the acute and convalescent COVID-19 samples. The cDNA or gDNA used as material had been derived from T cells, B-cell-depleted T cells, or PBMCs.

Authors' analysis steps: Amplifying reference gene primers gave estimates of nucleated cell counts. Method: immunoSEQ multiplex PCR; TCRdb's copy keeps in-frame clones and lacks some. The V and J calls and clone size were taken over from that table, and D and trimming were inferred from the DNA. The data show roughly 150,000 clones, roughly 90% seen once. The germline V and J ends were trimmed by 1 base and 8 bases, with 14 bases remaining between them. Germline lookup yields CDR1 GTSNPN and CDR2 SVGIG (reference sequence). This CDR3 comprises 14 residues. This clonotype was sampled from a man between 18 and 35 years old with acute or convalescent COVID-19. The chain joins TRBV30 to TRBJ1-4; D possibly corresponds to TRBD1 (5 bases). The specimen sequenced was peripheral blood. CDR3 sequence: CAWSGAPAGEKLFF. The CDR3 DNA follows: TGTGCCTGGAGTGGGGCGCCAGCAGGGGAAAAACTGTTTTTT.